The sequence of this T cell receptor beta chain was determined in a study of PD-1 blockade in classical Hodgkin lymphoma. Of note for this clone: Its cognate antigen is unknown.

After autologous stem cell transplantation all patients relapsed, and prior brentuximab vedotin exposure differed between cohorts. Patients' outcomes at their best amounted to complete response, partial response or progressive disease. The germline CDR1 and CDR2 sequences are SGHRS and YFSETQ. CDR3 length equals 16 residues. V lost 1 base and J lost 6, with 14 bases in between. Clones were read by immunoSEQ multiplex PCR, and TCRdb kept only the in-frame ones, dropping some. Of tens of thousands of clones in the sample, about 91% are singletons; the top ten hold about an eighth. Study-wide points: Newly diagnosed patients and complete responders had comparable diversity at baseline.

This receptor was identified in a human donor with classical Hodgkin lymphoma. Sample: peripheral blood mononuclear cells (PBMCs), taken at baseline. This chain links TRBV5-1 with TRBJ1-6; D uncertain. The chain's CDR3 is CASSLRRDLGNSPLHF. CDR3 DNA: TGCGCCAGCAGCTTGAGGAGGGATCTTGGTAATTCACCCCTCCACTTT.